These 6 T cell receptor beta chains share one sample of origin, sequenced in a study of blood T cell repertoires in COVID-19. The table came from immunoSEQ multiplex PCR; TCRdb's copy has only in-frame clones and leaves some out. The sample lists 150,000 to 200,000 clones; 65% to 90% were seen once. The material sequenced was peripheral blood. These TCRs come from a man aged 45-65 years with active or convalescent COVID-19.

There are many counts of this clone. This chain joins TRBV27 and TRBJ2-2; D possibly corresponds to TRBD1 (6 bases). Trimming took 9 bases from V and 2 from J, leaving 13 bases between them. CDR1 and CDR2 (germline): MNHEY, SMNVEV (reference sequence). This CDR3 region has 14 residues. CDR3 DNA sequence: TGTGCCAGAGTTCTCGGGACAAACACCGGGGAGCTGTTTTTT. Protein product: CARVLGTNTGELFF.

The V and J genes are TRBV12-3 or TRBV12-4 and TRBJ2-2; 7 nucleotides match TRBD1. J lost 6 bases, V lost 4 bases, and 2 bases had no gene match. The CDR3 is 13 amino acids. This chain's CDR3 is CASSSTGSGELFF. The CDR3 DNA sequence: TGTGCCAGCAGTTCGACAGGGTCCGGGGAGCTGTTTTTT.

The chain recombines TRBV7-2 with TRBJ2-3; maybe TRBD2 (5 bases). This CDR3 spans 14 amino acids. Germline CDR1 is SGHTA and CDR2 is FQGNSA. V was clipped by 1 base and J by 6 bases, with 11 bases between them. DNA of the CDR3: TGTGCCAGCAGCTTAGGAGGGAGTGGGGATACGCAGTATTTT. It encodes CASSLGGSGDTQYF.

V is TRBV7-9 and J is TRBJ2-7; maybe TRBD2 (5 bases). The CDR3 is 15 residues long. The germline V gene has CDR1 SEHNR and CDR2 FQNEAQ (reference sequence). V lost 1 base, J lost 6 bases, and 16 bases lay in between. This chain's CDR3 is CASSLEAATRPEQYF. In nucleotides, the CDR3 is TGTGCCAGCAGCTTAGAAGCGGCAACGAGGCCCGAGCAGTACTTC.

This chain joins TRBV5-4 and TRBJ2-3; D possibly corresponds to TRBD1 (5 bases). The CDR3 consists of 15 residues. V gave up 3 bases and J gave up 0 bases, with 11 bases separating them. CDR1 is SGHNT, CDR2 YYREEE, per germline (reference sequence). CDR3 loop: CASSSTGGSTDTQYF. The CDR3 nucleotides are TGTGCCAGCAGCTCTACAGGCGGAAGCACAGATACGCAGTATTTT.

In DNA form, the CDR3 reads TGTGCCAGCAAAGAGGGGGCAAACTCTGGAAACACCATATATTTT. Its translation is CASKEGANSGNTIYF. V is TRBV28 and J is TRBJ1-3, with 7 bases fitting TRBD1. J lost 0 bases, V lost 7 bases, and 6 bases had no gene match. This CDR3 has 15 amino acids. Germline-derived CDR1 and CDR2 are MDHEN and SYDVKM.